This T cell receptor (beta chain) appears in the sequencing data of a study of persistence of HIV-infected CD4 T cells. The libraries were made with immunoSEQ version 4 in survey mode. Sequenced by immunoSEQ multiplex PCR; TCRdb stores in-frame clones only, minus some. The sample consists of tens of thousands of clones, about 87% of them appearing once. Nonspecific anti-CD3/anti-CD28 bead stimulation represents the broad CD4+ T cell repertoire. Sorting selected CD4+ T cells upregulating both CD40 ligand and CD69. Per germline, CDR1 MNHEY and CDR2 SVGAGI. Unmatched junction bases numbered 3, after V lost 8 bases and J lost 1 base. The CDR3 has 14 amino acids. In regard to this clone: The antigen is undetermined.

Specimen: CD4+ T cells sorted from PBMCs after approximately 18-hour stimulation, collected from a patient who received antiretroviral therapy. The clonotype comes from an adult woman with HIV who was CMV-seropositive. This chain links TRBV6-5 with TRBJ2-3; 10 bases line up with TRBD1. This CDR3 is CASRTGGGTDTQYF. Here the CDR3 DNA reads TGTGCCAGCCGGACAGGGGGGGGCACAGATACGCAGTATTTT.